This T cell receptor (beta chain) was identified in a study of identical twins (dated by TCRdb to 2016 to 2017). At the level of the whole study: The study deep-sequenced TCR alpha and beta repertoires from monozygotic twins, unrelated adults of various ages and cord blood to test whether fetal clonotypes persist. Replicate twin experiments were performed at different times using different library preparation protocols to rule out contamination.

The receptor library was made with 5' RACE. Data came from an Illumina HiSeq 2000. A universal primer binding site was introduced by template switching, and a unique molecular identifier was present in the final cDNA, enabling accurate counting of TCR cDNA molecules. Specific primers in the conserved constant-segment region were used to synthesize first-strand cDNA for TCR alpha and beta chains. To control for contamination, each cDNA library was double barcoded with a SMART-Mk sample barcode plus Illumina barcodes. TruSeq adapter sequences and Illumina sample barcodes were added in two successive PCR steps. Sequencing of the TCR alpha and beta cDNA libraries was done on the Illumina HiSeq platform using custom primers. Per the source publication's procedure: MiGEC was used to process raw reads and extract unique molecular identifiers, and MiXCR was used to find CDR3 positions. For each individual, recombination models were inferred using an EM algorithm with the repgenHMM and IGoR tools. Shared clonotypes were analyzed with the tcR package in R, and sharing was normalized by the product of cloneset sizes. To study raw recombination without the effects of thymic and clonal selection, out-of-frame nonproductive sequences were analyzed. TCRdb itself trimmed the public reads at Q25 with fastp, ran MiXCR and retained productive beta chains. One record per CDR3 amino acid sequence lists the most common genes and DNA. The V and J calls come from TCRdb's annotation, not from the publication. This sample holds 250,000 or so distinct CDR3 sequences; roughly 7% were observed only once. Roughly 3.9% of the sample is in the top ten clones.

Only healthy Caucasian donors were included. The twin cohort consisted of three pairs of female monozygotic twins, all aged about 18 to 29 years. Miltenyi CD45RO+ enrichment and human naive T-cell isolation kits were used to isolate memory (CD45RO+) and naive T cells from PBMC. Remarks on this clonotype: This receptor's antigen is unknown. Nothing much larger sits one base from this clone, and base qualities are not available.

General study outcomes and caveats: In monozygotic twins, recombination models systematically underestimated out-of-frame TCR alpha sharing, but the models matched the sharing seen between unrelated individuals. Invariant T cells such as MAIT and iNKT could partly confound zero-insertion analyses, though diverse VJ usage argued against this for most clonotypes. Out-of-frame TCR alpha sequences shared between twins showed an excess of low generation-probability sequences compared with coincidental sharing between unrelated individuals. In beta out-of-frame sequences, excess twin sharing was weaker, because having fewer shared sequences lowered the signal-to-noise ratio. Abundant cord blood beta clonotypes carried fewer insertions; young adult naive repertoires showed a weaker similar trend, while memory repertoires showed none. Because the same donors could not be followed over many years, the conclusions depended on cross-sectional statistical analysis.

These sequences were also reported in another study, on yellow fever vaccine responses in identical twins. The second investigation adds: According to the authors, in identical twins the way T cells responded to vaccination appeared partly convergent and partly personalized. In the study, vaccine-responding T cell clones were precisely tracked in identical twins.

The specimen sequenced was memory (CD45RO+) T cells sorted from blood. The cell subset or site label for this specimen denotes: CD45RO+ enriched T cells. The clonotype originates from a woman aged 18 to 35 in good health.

The nucleotide sequence is TGCAGTGCTGGCCGGGACAACACAGATACGCAGTATTTT. Translation gives CSAGRDNTDTQYF. This chain is built from TRBV20-1 and TRBJ2-3; the D gene is possibly TRBD1, with 6 bases matching. The trim is 5 bases for V and 2 bases for J, with a gap of 11 bases between the germline ends. Including cysteine and phenylalanine, the CDR3 has 13 amino acids. Just the 39-base CDR3 DNA is kept, in frame starting at base 1. Via the germline V gene (reference sequence), CDR1 is DFQATT and CDR2 SNEGSKA.